This note documents a single TCR beta chain sequence. What it recognizes is unknown. The data were obtained in a study of a mutant IDH1 vaccine in newly diagnosed glioma. At the level of the study: Administration of eight vaccinations to patients took place in weeks 1, 3, 5, 7, 11, 15, 19, 23.

The time point denotes: week 5, during vaccination. In the vaccine, a single dose held 300 ug of the mutant IDH1 20-mer peptide, along with topical imiquimod. Repertoires were generated with immunoSEQ multiplex PCR, while TCRdb's copy carries only in-frame clones and drops some. The sample contains 60,000 or so clones, approximately 79% of which appear only once. This CDR3 region has 11 residues. The V gene lost 5 bases and the J gene lost 10 bases, with 12 bases spanning the gap. In germline, CDR1 is GTSNPN, CDR2 SVGIG (reference sequence). This rearrangement joins TRBV30 to TRBJ2-1; D is perhaps TRBD1 or TRBD2 (5 bases each). Here the sequenced sample was PBMCs, taken from a glioma patient whose treatment included an IDH1 peptide vaccine. The receptor comes from a woman between 18 and 29 years old with glioma. Some clones in this sample may be carry-over from other donors' samples. The CDR3 nucleotides read TGTGCCTGGGGGGCCGAGGGGGAGCAGTTCTTC. Translating it yields CAWGAEGEQFF.